This record concerns one TCR beta chain sequence. Its antigen is still unknown. This sample is part of a study of shared clonotypes between healthy human individuals. Whole-study context: Aged 18 to 49, the donors were a couple of women and three men. Each donor contributed plates that comprised three CD4 naive, three CD4 memory, two CD8 naive and one CD8 memory.

The CDR3 is 11 residues long. Germline loops: CDR1 SGHTA, CDR2 FQGNSA. V lost 4 bases, J lost 9 bases, and 3 bases stayed unmatched. Study observations and caveats: With few donors, the genetic and exposure-history diversity represented was limited. Among donors, clonotype sharing was expected to be affected by sequencing depth.

TCRdb keeps only in-frame clones here, not all; method: immunoSEQ multiplex PCR. Of over a million clones in the sample, approximately 97% are singletons; the top ten hold approximately 1.1%. The V gene is TRBV7-2, the J gene TRBJ2-7; TRBD2 matches at 7 bases. Sequenced input: naive CD4+ T cells sorted from blood. The sample's subset: CD45RA+ positively selected. The receptor was isolated from a man aged 30 to 45 in good health. DNA for the CDR3: TGTGCCAGCAGCTCTGGACTAGGGCAGTACTTC. Its protein product is CASSSGLGQYF.